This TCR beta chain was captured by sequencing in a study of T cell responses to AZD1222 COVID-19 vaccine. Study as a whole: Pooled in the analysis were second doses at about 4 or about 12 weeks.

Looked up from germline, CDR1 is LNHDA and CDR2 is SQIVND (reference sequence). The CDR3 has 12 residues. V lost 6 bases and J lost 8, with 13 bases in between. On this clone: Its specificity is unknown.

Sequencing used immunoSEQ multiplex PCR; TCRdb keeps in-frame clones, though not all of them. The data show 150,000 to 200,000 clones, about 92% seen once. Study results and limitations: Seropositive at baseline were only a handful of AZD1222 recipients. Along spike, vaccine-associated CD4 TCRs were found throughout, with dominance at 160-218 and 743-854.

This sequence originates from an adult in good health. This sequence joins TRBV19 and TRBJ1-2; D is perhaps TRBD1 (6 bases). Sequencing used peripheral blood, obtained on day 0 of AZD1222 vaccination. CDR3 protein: CASRSGAGGYTF. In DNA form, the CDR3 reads TGTGCCAGTAGGTCAGGGGCGGGAGGCTACACCTTC.